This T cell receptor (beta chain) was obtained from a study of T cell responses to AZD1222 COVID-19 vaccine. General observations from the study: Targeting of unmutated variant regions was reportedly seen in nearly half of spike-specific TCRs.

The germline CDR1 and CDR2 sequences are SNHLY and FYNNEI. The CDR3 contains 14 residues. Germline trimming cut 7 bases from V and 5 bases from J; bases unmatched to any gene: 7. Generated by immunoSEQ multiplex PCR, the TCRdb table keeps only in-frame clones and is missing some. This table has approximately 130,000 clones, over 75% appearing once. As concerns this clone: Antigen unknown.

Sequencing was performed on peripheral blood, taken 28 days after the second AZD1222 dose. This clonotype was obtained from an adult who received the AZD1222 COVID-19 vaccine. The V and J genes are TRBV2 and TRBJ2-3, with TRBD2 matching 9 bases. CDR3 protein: CASTAGGGIDTQYF. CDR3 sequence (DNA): TGTGCCAGCACCGCGGGAGGGGGTATAGATACGCAGTATTTT.